This T cell receptor (beta chain) was profiled in a study of CD8 T cells in Susac syndrome. CDR3 length: 16 amino acids. Germline values: CDR1 LNHNV, CDR2 YYDKDF (reference sequence). V shed 5 bases, J shed 6 bases, and the junction held 14 bases outside the gene matches. Random-hexamer reverse transcription was applied to roughly 0.5 to 1 ug RNA. Across 54 Vbeta and 13 Jbeta, TCR beta CDR3 was amplified with immunoSEQ multiplex PCR. MiXCR was run by TCRdb on the immunoSEQ multiplex PCR reads, yielding one entry per CDR3 protein. This sample has about 150,000 distinct CDR3 sequences, with around 95% found just once. Sequencing of TCR beta drew on CD8+ and CD4+ T cells from blood. It was treatment-naive patients with stable or active relapsing-remitting disease who made up the multiple sclerosis controls. Negative isolation was applied to CD8+ and CD4+ T cells, and FACS enrichment was applied to TEMRA cells.

Sequencing input: CD8+ T cells from PBMCs. The TCR was taken from a human donor with multiple sclerosis. The V gene is TRBV15, the J gene TRBJ1-2, with 8 bases aligning to TRBD1. This CDR3 reads CATSPRLSGGSDGYTF. The CDR3 coding sequence is TGTGCCACCAGCCCGAGGTTGTCAGGGGGCTCCGATGGCTACACCTTC.